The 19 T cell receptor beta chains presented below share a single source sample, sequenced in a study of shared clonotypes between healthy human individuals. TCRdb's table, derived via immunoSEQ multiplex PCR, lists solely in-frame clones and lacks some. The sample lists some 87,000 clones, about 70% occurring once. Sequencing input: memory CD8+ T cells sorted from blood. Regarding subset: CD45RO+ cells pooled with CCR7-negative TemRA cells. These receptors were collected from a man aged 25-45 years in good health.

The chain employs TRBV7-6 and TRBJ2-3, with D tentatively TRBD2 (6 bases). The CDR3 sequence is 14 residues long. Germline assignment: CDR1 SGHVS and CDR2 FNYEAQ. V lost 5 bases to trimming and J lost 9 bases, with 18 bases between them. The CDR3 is CASSPLFRGRTQYF. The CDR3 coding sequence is TGTGCCAGCAGCCCCCTCTTCCGGGGGAGGACGCAGTATTTT.

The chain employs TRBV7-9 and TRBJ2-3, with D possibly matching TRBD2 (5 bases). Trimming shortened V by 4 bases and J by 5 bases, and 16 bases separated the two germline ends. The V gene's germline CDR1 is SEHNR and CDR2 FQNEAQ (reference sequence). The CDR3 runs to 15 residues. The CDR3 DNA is TGTGCCAGCAGCTCCATTCCTTCGAGGGAAGATACGCAGTATTTT. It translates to CASSSIPSREDTQYF. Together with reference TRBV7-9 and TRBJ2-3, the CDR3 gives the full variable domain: DTGVSQNPRHKITKRGQNVTFRCDPISEHNRLYWYRQTLGQGPEFLTYFQNEAQLEKSRLLSDRFSAERPKGSFSTLEIQRTEQGDSAMYLCASSSIPSREDTQYFGPGTRLTVL.

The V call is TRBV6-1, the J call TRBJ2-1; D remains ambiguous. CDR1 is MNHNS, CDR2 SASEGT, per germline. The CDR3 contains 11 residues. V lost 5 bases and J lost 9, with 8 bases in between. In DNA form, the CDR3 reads TGTGCCAGCAGTTCCTATACTGAGCAGTTCTTC. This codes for CASSSYTEQFF.

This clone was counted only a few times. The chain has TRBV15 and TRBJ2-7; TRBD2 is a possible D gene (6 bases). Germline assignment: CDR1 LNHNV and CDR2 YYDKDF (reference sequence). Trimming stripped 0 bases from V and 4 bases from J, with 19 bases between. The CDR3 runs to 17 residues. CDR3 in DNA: TGTGCCACCAGCAGAGATCGGGTGGGAGGAGGTTTTTACGAGCAGTACTTC. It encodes CATSRDRVGGGFYEQYF.

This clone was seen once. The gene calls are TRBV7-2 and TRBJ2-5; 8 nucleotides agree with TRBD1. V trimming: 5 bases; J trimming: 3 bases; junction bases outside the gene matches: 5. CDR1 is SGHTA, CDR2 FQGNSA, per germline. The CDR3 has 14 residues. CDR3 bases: TGTGCCAGCAGCCCAAACAGGGGGAAAGAGACCCAGTACTTC. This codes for CASSPNRGKETQYF.

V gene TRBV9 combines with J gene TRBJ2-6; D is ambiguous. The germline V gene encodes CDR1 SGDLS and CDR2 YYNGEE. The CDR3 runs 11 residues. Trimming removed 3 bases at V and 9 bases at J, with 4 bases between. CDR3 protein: CASSENNVLTF. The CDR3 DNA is TGTGCCAGCAGCGAAAACAACGTCCTGACTTTC.

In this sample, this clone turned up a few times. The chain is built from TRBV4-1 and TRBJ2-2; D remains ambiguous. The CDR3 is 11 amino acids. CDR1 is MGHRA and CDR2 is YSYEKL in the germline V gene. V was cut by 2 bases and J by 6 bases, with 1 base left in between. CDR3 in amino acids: CASSQSGELFF. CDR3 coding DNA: TGCGCCAGCAGCCAATCCGGGGAGCTGTTTTTT.

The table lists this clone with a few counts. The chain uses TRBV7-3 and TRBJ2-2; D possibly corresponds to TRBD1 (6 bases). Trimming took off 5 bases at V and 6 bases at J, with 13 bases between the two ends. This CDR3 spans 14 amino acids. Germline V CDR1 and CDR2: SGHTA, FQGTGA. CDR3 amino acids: CASSRTGSAGELFF. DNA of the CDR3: TGTGCCAGCAGCAGAACAGGGTCCGCCGGGGAGCTGTTTTTT.

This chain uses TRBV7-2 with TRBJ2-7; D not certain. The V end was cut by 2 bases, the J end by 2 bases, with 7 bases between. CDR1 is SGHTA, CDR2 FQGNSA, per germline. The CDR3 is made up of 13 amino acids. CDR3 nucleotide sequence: TGTGCCAGCAGCTTATACGTAGCCTACGAGCAGTACTTC. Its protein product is CASSLYVAYEQYF.

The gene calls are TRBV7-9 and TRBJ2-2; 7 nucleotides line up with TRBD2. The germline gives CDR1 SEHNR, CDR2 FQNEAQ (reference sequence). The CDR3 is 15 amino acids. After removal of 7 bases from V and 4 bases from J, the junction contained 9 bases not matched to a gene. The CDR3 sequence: CASTHPAGPTGELFF. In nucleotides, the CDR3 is TGTGCCAGCACTCACCCAGCGGGGCCCACCGGGGAGCTGTTTTTT. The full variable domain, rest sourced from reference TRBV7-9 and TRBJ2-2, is DTGVSQNPRHKITKRGQNVTFRCDPISEHNRLYWYRQTLGQGPEFLTYFQNEAQLEKSRLLSDRFSAERPKGSFSTLEIQRTEQGDSAMYLCASTHPAGPTGELFFGEGSRLTVL.

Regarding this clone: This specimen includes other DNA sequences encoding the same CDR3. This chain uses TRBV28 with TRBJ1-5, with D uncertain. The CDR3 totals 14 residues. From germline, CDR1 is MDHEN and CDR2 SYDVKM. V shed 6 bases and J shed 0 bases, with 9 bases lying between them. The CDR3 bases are TGTGCCAGCAGCAGCGGATATAGCAATCAGCCCCAGCATTTT. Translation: CASSSGYSNQPQHF.

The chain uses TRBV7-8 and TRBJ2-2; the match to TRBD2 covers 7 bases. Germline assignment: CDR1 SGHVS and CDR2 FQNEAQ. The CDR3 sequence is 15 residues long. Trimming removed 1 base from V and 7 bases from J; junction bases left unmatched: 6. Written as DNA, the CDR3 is TGTGCCAGCAGCTTAGATCGGGAGCGGGACGGGGAGCTGTTTTTT. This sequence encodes CASSLDRERDGELFF.

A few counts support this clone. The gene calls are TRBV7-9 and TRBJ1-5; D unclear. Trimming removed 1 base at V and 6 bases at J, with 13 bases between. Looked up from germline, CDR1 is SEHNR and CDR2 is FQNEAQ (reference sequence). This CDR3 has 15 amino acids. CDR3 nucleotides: TGTGCCAGCAGCTTAGGCACAGAGGCGGGTCAGCCCCAGCATTTT. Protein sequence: CASSLGTEAGQPQHF.

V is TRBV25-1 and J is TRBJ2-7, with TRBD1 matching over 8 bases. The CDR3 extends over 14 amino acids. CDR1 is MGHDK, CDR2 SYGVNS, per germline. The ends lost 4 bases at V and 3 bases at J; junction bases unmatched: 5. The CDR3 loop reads CASSGQGNGYEQYF. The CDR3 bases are TGTGCCAGCAGTGGACAGGGGAATGGCTACGAGCAGTACTTC.

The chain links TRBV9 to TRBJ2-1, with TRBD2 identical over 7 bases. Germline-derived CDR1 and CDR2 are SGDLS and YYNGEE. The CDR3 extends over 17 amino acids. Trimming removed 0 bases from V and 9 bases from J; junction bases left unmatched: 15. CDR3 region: CASSVGDSAGDWVEQFF. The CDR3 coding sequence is TGTGCCAGCAGCGTAGGGGATTCGGCGGGAGACTGGGTTGAGCAGTTCTTC.

The CDR3 loop is CASSPISTDTQYF. The CDR3 nucleotides are TGTGCCAGCAGTCCTATCAGCACAGATACGCAGTATTTT. This rearrangement joins TRBV6-5 to TRBJ2-3; unclear D gene. Trimming removed 5 bases from V and 0 bases from J, with 6 bases in between. The CDR3 is 13 amino acids. Germline V CDR1 and CDR2: MNHEY, SVGAGI.

This CDR3 reads CASSPRGTNFNEQFF. CDR3 bases: TGTGCCAGCTCACCCCGTGGGACAAACTTCAATGAGCAGTTCTTC. This sequence joins TRBV18 and TRBJ2-1, with D possibly TRBD1 on 6 matching bases. The CDR3 runs 15 residues. Trimming took off 3 bases at V and 6 bases at J, with 15 bases between the two ends. The germline gives CDR1 KGHSH, CDR2 LQKENI.

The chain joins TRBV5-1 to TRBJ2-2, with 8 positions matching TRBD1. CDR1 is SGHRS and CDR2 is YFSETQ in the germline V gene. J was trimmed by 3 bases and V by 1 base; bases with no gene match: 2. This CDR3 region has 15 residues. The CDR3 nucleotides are TGCGCCAGCAGCTTGATACAGGGGGACACCGGGGAGCTGTTTTTT. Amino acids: CASSLIQGDTGELFF.

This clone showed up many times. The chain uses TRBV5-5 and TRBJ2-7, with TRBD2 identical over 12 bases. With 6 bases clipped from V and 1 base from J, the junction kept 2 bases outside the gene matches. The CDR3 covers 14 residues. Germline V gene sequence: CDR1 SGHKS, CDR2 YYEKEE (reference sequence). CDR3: CASTGLAGSYEQYF. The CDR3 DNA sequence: TGTGCCAGCACCGGACTAGCGGGATCCTACGAGCAGTACTTC.